These 10 T cell receptor beta chains were all obtained from the same sample, sequenced in a study of T cell repertoires in cytomegalovirus infection. TCRdb reprocessed the reads with MiXCR, giving one entry per CDR3 protein. The sample lists under 90,000 distinct CDR3 sequences; roughly half were seen once. These receptors' antigens are unknown. Specimen: CD8+ T cells from cultured PBMCs, collected from culture after CMV antigen stimulation. The receptors stem from a human donor in good health (CMV status not recorded). Some clones in this sample may be carry-over from other donors' samples.

The V call is TRBV27, the J call TRBJ2-7; 11 bases map to TRBD1. Germline V gene sequence: CDR1 MNHEY, CDR2 SMNVEV (reference sequence). The CDR3 totals 14 residues. After removal of 3 bases from V and 4 bases from J, the junction contained 2 bases not matched to a gene. This CDR3 reads CASSFGTGGYEQYF. The CDR3 nucleotides are TGTGCCAGCAGTTTCGGGACAGGGGGTTACGAGCAGTACTTC.

This chain uses TRBV7-9 with TRBJ2-7; weak D call: TRBD1 (6 bases). V was shortened by 4 bases and J by 0 bases, with 10 bases between the two germline ends. The CDR3 spans 14 residues. Germline V gives CDR1 SEHNR, CDR2 FQNEAQ (reference sequence). The chain's CDR3 is CASSSGQSSYEQYF. In DNA, the CDR3 is TGTGCCAGCAGCTCAGGACAGAGCTCCTACGAGCAGTACTTC. Variable domain in full (rest from reference TRBV7-9 and TRBJ2-7): DTGVSQNPRHKITKRGQNVTFRCDPISEHNRLYWYRQTLGQGPEFLTYFQNEAQLEKSRLLSDRFSAERPKGSFSTLEIQRTEQGDSAMYLCASSSGQSSYEQYFGPGTRLTVT.

The chain couples TRBV28 to TRBJ2-1; 8 positions match TRBD2. This CDR3 comprises 14 residues. CDR1 is MDHEN and CDR2 is SYDVKM in the germline V gene. V gave up 11 bases and J gave up 0 bases; unmatched junction bases: 6. CDR3 sequence reads: CAGRGASSYNEQFF. DNA for the CDR3: TGTGCCGGGCGGGGGGCGAGCTCCTACAATGAGCAGTTCTTC.

The chain recombines TRBV27 with TRBJ2-7; D perhaps matches TRBD1 (5 bases). Trimming left V 3 bases short and J 0 bases short, with 9 bases between. The length of the CDR3 is 14 residues. CDR1 and CDR2 from the germline V gene are MNHEY and SMNVEV (reference sequence). This CDR3 is CASSFYRSSYEQYF. CDR3 DNA: TGTGCCAGCAGTTTTTACAGGTCCTCCTACGAGCAGTACTTC.

This clonotype has ten or more counts. The chain is built from TRBV27 and TRBJ2-3; the match to TRBD2 covers 7 bases. V dropped 9 bases and J dropped 1; count of bases not matched to a gene: 7. This CDR3 is 14 amino acids long. The germline gives CDR1 MNHEY, CDR2 SMNVEV (reference sequence). CDR3 region: CASLPRGGTDTQYF. DNA of the CDR3: TGTGCCAGTTTGCCTCGGGGGGGCACAGATACGCAGTATTTT.

With regard to this clonotype: One end of the junction is discordant with germline, which a read error may explain. The genes are TRBV3-1 and TRBJ2-2, with D possibly called TRBD1 or TRBD2 (5 bases each). Germline V gene lookup returns CDR1 LGHDT and CDR2 YNNKEL (reference sequence). The CDR3 contains 14 residues. CDR3 amino acids: CASSQEGTTRELFF. The DNA for the CDR3 is TGTGCCAGCAGCCAAGAGGGGACCACCCGGGAGCTGTTTTTT.

V and J are TRBV7-6 and TRBJ2-7; 10 bases align to TRBD2. CDR3 length: 17 residues. From germline, CDR1 is SGHVS and CDR2 FNYEAQ. Trimming took 5 bases from V and 2 from J; bases not matched to a gene: 12. CDR3: CASSLSRLAGEAYEQYF. The CDR3 bases are TGTGCCAGCAGCCTCTCGCGGCTAGCGGGAGAGGCCTACGAGCAGTACTTC.

This clonotype was seen ten or more times. This chain uses TRBV7-2 with TRBJ1-4; 7 bases agree with TRBD1. Germline V gene sequence: CDR1 SGHTA, CDR2 FQGNSA. CDR3 size: 17 residues. Trimming took 1 base from V and 3 from J; bases not matched to a gene: 8. The CDR3 DNA reads TGTGCCAGCAGCTTAGAGGGGGCCAGGGTCCCTAATGAAAAACTGTTTTTT. It codes for CASSLEGARVPNEKLFF.

There are a few counts of this clonotype. V and J are TRBV7-8 and TRBJ1-2; 7 bases are shared with TRBD1. Looked up from germline, CDR1 is SGHVS and CDR2 is FQNEAQ. The CDR3 contains 15 residues. The J segment lost 3 bases and the V segment lost 0 bases, leaving 4 bases of the junction unmatched. CDR3 loop: CASSLARRGDYGYTF. The CDR3 DNA is TGTGCCAGCAGCTTAGCCCGCAGGGGGGACTATGGCTACACCTTC.

The J gene is TRBJ2-2, the V gene TRBV7-6; D possibly corresponds to TRBD2 (6 bases). The ends were cut back, 1 base at V and 7 bases at J, with 16 bases in the middle. The CDR3 extends over 16 amino acids. Germline V gives CDR1 SGHVS, CDR2 FNYEAQ. CDR3 sequence reads: CASSLGTSGAGGELFF. Written as DNA, the CDR3 is TGTGCCAGCAGCTTAGGGACGTCGGGAGCGGGCGGGGAGCTGTTTTTT. Full variable domain (remainder filled in from reference TRBV7-6 and TRBJ2-2): GAGVSQSPRYKVTKRGQDVALRCDPISGHVSLYWYRQALGQGPEFLTYFNYEAQQDKSGLPNDRFSAERPEGSISTLTIQRTEQRDSAMYRCASSLGTSGAGGELFFGEGSRLTVL.